Presented here are 14 T cell receptor beta chains from one specimen sequenced in a study of shared clonotypes between healthy human individuals. Only in-frame clones appear in the TCRdb table, and some are missing; sequencing was by immunoSEQ multiplex PCR. Of roughly 490,000 clones detected, roughly 78% appear once; the ten largest clones hold 12%. Sequenced sample: PBMCs. The source is a middle-aged woman in good health. Some clones in this sample may be carry-over from other donors' samples.

The chain carries TRBV18 and TRBJ2-7; D perhaps matches TRBD1 (6 bases). The CDR3 totals 14 residues. Trimming cost V 3 bases and J 6 bases, with 15 bases left between them. CDR1 and CDR2 from the germline V gene are KGHSH and LQKENI. CDR3 region: CASSPIQGPPEQYF. The CDR3 nucleotides read TGTGCCAGCTCACCGATACAGGGCCCCCCCGAGCAGTACTTC.

This clone was counted many times. This chain joins TRBV6-1 and TRBJ2-7, with D perhaps TRBD2 (5 bases). Germline V lookup: CDR1 MNHNS, CDR2 SASEGT. Between the trimmed V and J ends, which lost 10 bases and 5 bases, there was a span of 21 bases. The CDR3 loop spans 14 amino acids. CDR3 nucleotide sequence: TGTGCCACCCGGGAATGGGGTGCCCAGAACGAGCAGTACTTC. This translates into CATREWGAQNEQYF.

The V call is TRBV4-2, the J call TRBJ1-1, with D hard to call. V lost 2 bases, J lost 7 bases, and 11 bases lay in between. Germline V lookup: CDR1 LGHNA, CDR2 YNFKEQ. This CDR3 is built from 13 residues. The DNA for the CDR3 is TGTGCCAGCAGCCAAAATTGGCAGATTGAAGCTTTCTTT. This encodes CASSQNWQIEAFF.

The rearrangement uses TRBV7-8 and TRBJ2-7; 7 bases line up with TRBD1. V was clipped by 0 bases and J by 3 bases; unmatched bases: 5. This CDR3 has 15 residues. Germline V CDR1 and CDR2: SGHVS, FQNEAQ. The CDR3 loop is CASSLASGQFYEQYF. The CDR3 DNA sequence: TGTGCCAGCAGCTTAGCCTCGGGACAGTTCTACGAGCAGTACTTC.

The chain couples TRBV2 to TRBJ2-4; D is perhaps TRBD1 or TRBD2 (5 bases each). Germline CDR1 and CDR2: SNHLY and FYNNEI. The CDR3 length is 13 residues. Between the trimmed V and J ends, which lost 4 bases and 6 bases, there was a span of 10 bases. DNA of the CDR3: TGTGCCAGCAGTGGGGACGGAGGAAACATTCAGTACTTC. Translation: CASSGDGGNIQYF.

This clone occurred a few times. The rearrangement links TRBV20-1 to TRBJ1-1; no clear D gene. Per the germline V gene, CDR1 is DFQATT and CDR2 is SNEGSKA (reference sequence). V lost 4 bases to trimming and J lost 5 bases, with 8 bases between them. The length of the CDR3 is 11 residues. DNA for the CDR3: TGCAGTGCTAACGGGGTTACTGAAGCTTTCTTT. The encoded protein is CSANGVTEAFF.

The gene calls are TRBV29-1 and TRBJ2-3; 14 positions agree with TRBD2. Trimming cost V 5 bases and J 5 bases; bases outside gene matches: 15. The germline CDR1 and CDR2 sequences are SQVTM and ANQGSEA. The CDR3 spans 18 residues. The CDR3 protein is CSVRPMTSGRAGGDTQYF. The CDR3 coding sequence is TGCAGCGTTCGGCCAATGACTAGCGGGAGGGCCGGGGGAGATACGCAGTATTTT.

The genes are TRBV28 and TRBJ1-1; D gene uncertain. Germline V gene data show CDR1 as MDHEN and CDR2 as SYDVKM. Trimming took off 3 bases at V and 0 bases at J, with 14 bases between the two ends. This CDR3 has 16 residues. For the CDR3, the DNA is TGTGCCAGCAGTTTGAGGGCAGAAACAATGAACACTGAAGCTTTCTTT. Its protein is CASSLRAETMNTEAFF.

This chain uses TRBV30 with TRBJ2-7; 11 nucleotides agree with TRBD2. The CDR3 extends over 13 amino acids. V lost 6 bases, J lost 3 bases, and 4 bases stayed unmatched. From germline, CDR1 is GTSNPN and CDR2 SVGIG (reference sequence). CDR3 nucleotides: TGTGCCTGCCTGCTAGCGGGAGGCTACGAGCAGTACTTC. Its protein is CACLLAGGYEQYF.

V gene TRBV29-1 combines with J gene TRBJ2-3, with TRBD2 matching over 9 bases. Trimming cost V 6 bases and J 1 base; bases outside gene matches: 8. Germline V lookup: CDR1 SQVTM, CDR2 ANQGSEA. The CDR3 length is 15 residues. The CDR3 reads CSVILGGGGTDTQYF. As DNA, the CDR3 is TGCAGCGTCATCTTAGGCGGGGGGGGCACAGATACGCAGTATTTT.

V usage is TRBV18 and J usage is TRBJ2-1; 11 nucleotides match TRBD2. V lost 5 bases and J lost 4; bases outside the gene matches: 1. Germline-derived CDR1 and CDR2 are KGHSH and LQKENI. CDR3 length: 14 amino acids. The CDR3 sequence is CASSTSGSYNEQFF. The CDR3 nucleotides are TGTGCCAGCTCAACTAGCGGGAGTTACAATGAGCAGTTCTTC.

The rearrangement links TRBV28 to TRBJ2-7; 8 nucleotides agree with TRBD1. Germline CDR1 MDHEN, CDR2 SYDVKM. The CDR3 length is 15 residues. V shed 4 bases, J shed 2 bases, and the junction held 7 bases outside the gene matches. The CDR3 DNA follows: TGTGCCAGCAGTTCCGGGACAGGTACCCCCTACGAGCAGTACTTC. Residues: CASSSGTGTPYEQYF.

The chain has TRBV28 and TRBJ1-5; perhaps TRBD1 as D (6 bases). The CDR3 contains 12 residues. V lost 4 bases and J 7 bases, leaving 8 bases between the germline ends. CDR1 and CDR2 from the germline V gene are MDHEN and SYDVKM. The CDR3 DNA is TGTGCCAGCAGTTCCACAGGGCAGCCCCAGCATTTT. Protein product: CASSSTGQPQHF.

The chain couples TRBV5-1 to TRBJ2-7; D unresolved. The CDR3 is 15 amino acids. CDR1 is SGHRS, CDR2 YFSETQ, per germline. The V and J ends lost 3 bases and 2 bases respectively, with 15 bases between them. This CDR3 is CASSSPPASTYEQYF. CDR3 in DNA: TGCGCCAGCAGCTCCCCACCGGCCTCTACCTACGAGCAGTACTTC.